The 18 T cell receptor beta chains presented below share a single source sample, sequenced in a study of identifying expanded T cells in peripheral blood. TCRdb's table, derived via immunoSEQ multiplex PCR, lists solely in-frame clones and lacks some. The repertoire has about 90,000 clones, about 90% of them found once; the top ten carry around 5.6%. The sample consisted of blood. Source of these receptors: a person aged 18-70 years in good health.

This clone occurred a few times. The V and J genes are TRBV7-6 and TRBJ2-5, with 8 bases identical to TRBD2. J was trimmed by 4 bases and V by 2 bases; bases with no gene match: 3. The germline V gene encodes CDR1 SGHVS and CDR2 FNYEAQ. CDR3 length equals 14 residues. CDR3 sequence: CASSLQRGGETQYF. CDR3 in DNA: TGTGCCAGCAGCTTACAACGGGGGGGAGAGACCCAGTACTTC.

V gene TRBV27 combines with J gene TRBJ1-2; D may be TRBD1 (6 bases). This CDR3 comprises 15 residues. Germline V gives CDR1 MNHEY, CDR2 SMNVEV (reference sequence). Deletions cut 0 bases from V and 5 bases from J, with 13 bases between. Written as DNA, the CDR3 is TGTGCCAGCAGTTTATCACAGGGTGTCATGTATGGCTACACCTTC. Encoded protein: CASSLSQGVMYGYTF.

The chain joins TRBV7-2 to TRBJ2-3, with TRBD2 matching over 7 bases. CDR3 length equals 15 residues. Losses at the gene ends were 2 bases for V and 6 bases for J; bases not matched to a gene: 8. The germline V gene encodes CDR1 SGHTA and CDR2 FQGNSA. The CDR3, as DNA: TGTGCCAGCAGCTTATCGCGGGGGAGAGATGATACGCAGTATTTT. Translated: CASSLSRGRDDTQYF.

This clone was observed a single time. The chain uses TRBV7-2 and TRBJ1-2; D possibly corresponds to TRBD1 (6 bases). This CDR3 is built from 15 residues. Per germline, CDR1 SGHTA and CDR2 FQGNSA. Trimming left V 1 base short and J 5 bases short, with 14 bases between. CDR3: CASSLGSGAPYGYTF. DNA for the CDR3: TGTGCCAGCAGCTTAGGGTCGGGGGCGCCATATGGCTACACCTTC.

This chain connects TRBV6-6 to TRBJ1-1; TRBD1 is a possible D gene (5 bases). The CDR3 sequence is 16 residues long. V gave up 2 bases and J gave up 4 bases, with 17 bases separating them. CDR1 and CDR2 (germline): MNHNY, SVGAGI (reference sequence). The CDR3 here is CASSYGAGPVGTEAFF. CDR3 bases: TGTGCCAGCAGTTACGGGGCGGGACCGGTGGGCACTGAAGCTTTCTTT.

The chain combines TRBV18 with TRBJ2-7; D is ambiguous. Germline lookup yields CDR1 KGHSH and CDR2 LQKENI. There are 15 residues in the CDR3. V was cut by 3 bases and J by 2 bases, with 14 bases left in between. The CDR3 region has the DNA TGTGCCAGCTCACCTGACCAGGCCGCACCCTACGAGCAGTACTTC. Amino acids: CASSPDQAAPYEQYF.

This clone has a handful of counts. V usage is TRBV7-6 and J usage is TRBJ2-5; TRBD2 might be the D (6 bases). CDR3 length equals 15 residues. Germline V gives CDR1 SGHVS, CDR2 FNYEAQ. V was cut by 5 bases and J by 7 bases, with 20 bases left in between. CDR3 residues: CASSNGGRALGTQYF. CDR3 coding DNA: TGTGCCAGCAGCAACGGGGGACGGGCCCTTGGGACCCAGTACTTC.

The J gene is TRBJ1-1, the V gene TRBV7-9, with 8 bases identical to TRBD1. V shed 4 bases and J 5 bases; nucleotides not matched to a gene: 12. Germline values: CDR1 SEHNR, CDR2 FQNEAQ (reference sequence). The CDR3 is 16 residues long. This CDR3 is CASSSSGGAPRTEAFF. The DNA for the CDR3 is TGTGCCAGCAGCTCCTCAGGGGGCGCCCCGAGGACTGAAGCTTTCTTT.

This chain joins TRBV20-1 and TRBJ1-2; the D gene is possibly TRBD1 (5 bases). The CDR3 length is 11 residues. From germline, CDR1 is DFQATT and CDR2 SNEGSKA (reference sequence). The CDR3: CIIRDNYGYTF. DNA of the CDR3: TGCATAATCCGGGACAACTATGGCTACACCTTC.

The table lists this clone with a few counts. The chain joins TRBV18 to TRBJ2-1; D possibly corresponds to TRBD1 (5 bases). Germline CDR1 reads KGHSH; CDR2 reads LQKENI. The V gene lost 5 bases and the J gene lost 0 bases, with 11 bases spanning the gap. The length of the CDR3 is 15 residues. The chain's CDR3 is CASSGRASSYNEQFF. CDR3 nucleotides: TGTGCCAGCTCAGGCAGGGCGAGCTCCTACAATGAGCAGTTCTTC.

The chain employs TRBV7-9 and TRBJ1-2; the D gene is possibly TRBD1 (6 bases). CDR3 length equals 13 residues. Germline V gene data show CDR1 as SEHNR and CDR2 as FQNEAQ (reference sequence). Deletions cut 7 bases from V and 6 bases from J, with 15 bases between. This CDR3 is CASILQGSNGYTF. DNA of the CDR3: TGTGCCAGCATCCTACAGGGTTCGAATGGCTACACCTTC.

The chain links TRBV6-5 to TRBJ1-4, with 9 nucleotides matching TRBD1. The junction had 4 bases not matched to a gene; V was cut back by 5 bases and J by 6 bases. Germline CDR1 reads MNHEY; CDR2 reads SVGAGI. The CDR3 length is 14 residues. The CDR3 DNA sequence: TGTGCCAGCAGTAAGGACAGGGGATATGAAAAACTGTTTTTT. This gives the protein CASSKDRGYEKLFF.

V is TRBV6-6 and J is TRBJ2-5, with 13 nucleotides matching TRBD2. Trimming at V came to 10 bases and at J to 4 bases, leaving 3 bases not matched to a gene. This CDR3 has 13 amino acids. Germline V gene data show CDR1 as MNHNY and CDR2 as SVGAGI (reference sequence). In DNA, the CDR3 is TGTGCCACCAGGACTAGCGGGGGAGAGACCCAGTACTTC. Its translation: CATRTSGGETQYF.

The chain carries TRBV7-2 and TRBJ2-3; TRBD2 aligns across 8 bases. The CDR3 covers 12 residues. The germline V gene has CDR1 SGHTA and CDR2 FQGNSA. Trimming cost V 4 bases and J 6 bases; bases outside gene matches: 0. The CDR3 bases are TGTGCCAGCAGCTCGGGAGGGGATACGCAGTATTTT. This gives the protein CASSSGGDTQYF.

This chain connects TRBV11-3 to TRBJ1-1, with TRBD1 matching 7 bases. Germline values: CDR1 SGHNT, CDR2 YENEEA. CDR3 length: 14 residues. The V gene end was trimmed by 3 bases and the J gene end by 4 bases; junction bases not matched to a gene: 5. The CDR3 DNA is TGTGCCAGCAGCTTGACAGGGTTGGCCACTGAAGCTTTCTTT. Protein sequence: CASSLTGLATEAFF.

The CDR3 DNA reads TGCGCCAGCAGCCACCACAGACAGAACACCGGGGAGCTGTTTTTT. This translates into CASSHHRQNTGELFF. The V call is TRBV4-3, the J call TRBJ2-2, with D unclear. CDR1 and CDR2 (germline): LGHNA, YSLEER. Trimming cost V 3 bases and J 1 base, with 9 bases left between them. The length of the CDR3 is 15 residues.

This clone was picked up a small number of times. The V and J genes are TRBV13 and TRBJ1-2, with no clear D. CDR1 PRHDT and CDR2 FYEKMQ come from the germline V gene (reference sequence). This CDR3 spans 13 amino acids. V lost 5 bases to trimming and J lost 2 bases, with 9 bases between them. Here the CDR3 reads CASSALSNYGYTF. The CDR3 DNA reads TGTGCCAGCAGCGCGTTATCAAACTATGGCTACACCTTC.

CDR3 DNA sequence: TGTGCCAGCAGCCCCCGGGACCCTATTTCACCCCTCCACTTT. It encodes CASSPRDPISPLHF. This sequence joins TRBV7-2 and TRBJ1-6; possible D gene TRBD1, 5 bases. Germline CDR1 is SGHTA and CDR2 is FQGNSA. CDR3 length: 14 residues. The ends were cut back, 5 bases at V and 9 bases at J, with 14 bases in the middle.